The source of this T cell receptor beta chain is a study of blood T cells in healthy people across ages. On the study more broadly: When template switching was applied, about one barcoded beta molecule was captured per two T cells.

Trimming cost V 0 bases and J 7 bases, with 12 bases left between them. Germline values: CDR1 MGHDK, CDR2 SYGVNS. The CDR3 sequence is 14 residues long. The second PCR ran about 7 to 12 cycles with a sample-barcoded 5' primer and J-beta primers. The template-switch adaptor, which had 12 random nucleotides, put a tag on each cDNA molecule. TCRdb reprocessed the 5' RACE reads via MiXCR and lists one record per CDR3 protein. The sample lists under 2,000,000 distinct CDR3 sequences; about 49% were seen once. General observations from the study: Age brought a roughly linear fall in TCR beta diversity measured per million T cells. Donor CMV infection status was unknown, possibly confounding age-related changes in expanded clonotypes.

On this clonotype: The antigen remains undetermined.

This sequence originates from a woman in her thirties or forties in good health. The sample comprised blood. The J gene is TRBJ1-1, the V gene TRBV25-1; TRBD1 is a possible D gene (5 bases). The CDR3, as DNA: TGTGCCAGCAGTGAATACGAGGGGATGGTTGAAGCTTTCTTT. Amino acid sequence: CASSEYEGMVEAFF.